A single sample gave rise to the 29 T cell receptor beta chains below, sequenced in a study of glioma-infiltrating T cells. TCR alpha and beta CDR3 regions were amplified from RNA using iRepertoire nested multiplex PCR. TCRdb recomputed calls from the multiplex PCR reads with MiXCR, one row per CDR3 protein. The sample holds over 100,000 distinct CDR3 sequences, around a quarter seen once. Input material: glioma tissue, nonneoplastic brain tissue, or PBMCs (not recorded which). The receptors were gathered from a human donor with low-grade glioma or glioblastoma, undergoing nonglioma brain surgery, or in good health (not recorded which).

This clonotype came up many times. The chain has TRBV28 and TRBJ2-2; 14 bases are a match to TRBD2. The CDR3 is made up of 19 amino acids. Germline V lookup: CDR1 MDHEN, CDR2 SYDVKM. V shed 2 bases and J 0 bases; nucleotides not matched to a gene: 5. The CDR3 nucleotides are TGTGCCAGCAGTTTAATGGGACTAGCGGGAGCAACGAACACCGGGGAGCTGTTTTTT. This encodes CASSLMGLAGATNTGELFF.

The sample holds many counts of this clonotype. This rearrangement joins TRBV6-2 or TRBV6-3 to TRBJ1-1; D is unresolved. This CDR3 comprises 13 residues. V lost 7 bases, J lost 6 bases, and 15 bases lay in between. Per the germline V gene, CDR1 is MNHEY and CDR2 is SVGEGT. The CDR3, as DNA: TGTGCCAGCAACTTGGGGATACGCGCTGAAGCTTTCTTT. This codes for CASNLGIRAEAFF.

This clonotype was recorded at least ten times. V is TRBV6-1 and J is TRBJ2-3; 7 bases are a match to TRBD1. The V gene's germline CDR1 is MNHNS and CDR2 SASEGT. The CDR3 is 15 residues long. The trim removed 6 bases at V and 4 bases at J, leaving 10 bases unmatched. The CDR3 loop is CASSPWDSPSDTQYF. The CDR3 DNA reads as TGTGCCAGCAGCCCGTGGGACAGTCCCTCAGATACGCAGTATTTT.

This clonotype was seen a handful of times. This rearrangement joins TRBV4-1 to TRBJ1-5; the D is unclear. The length of the CDR3 is 14 residues. The germline gives CDR1 MGHRA, CDR2 YSYEKL. Trimming removed 0 bases at V and 4 bases at J, with 7 bases between. CDR3 protein: CASSQESGNQPQHF. The CDR3 DNA reads TGCGCCAGCAGCCAAGAATCTGGTAATCAGCCCCAGCATTTT.

V and J are TRBV29-1 and TRBJ1-2; maybe TRBD1 (6 bases). The CDR3 length is 13 residues. The germline V and J ends were trimmed by 3 bases and 4 bases, with 12 bases remaining between them. CDR1 is SQVTM, CDR2 ANQGSEA, per germline. The CDR3: CSVDNIRGYGYTF. The CDR3 DNA reads as TGCAGCGTTGACAACATCAGGGGCTATGGCTACACCTTC.

There are many counts of this clonotype. The chain uses TRBV18 and TRBJ2-5; D remains ambiguous. The germline V and J ends were trimmed by 0 bases and 4 bases, with 3 bases remaining between them. This CDR3 has 12 residues. The germline CDR1 and CDR2 sequences are KGHSH and LQKENI. CDR3 protein: CASSPPSETQYF. For the CDR3, the DNA is TGTGCCAGCTCACCACCGTCAGAGACCCAGTACTTC.

In this sample, this clonotype turned up many times. The chain uses TRBV4-2 and TRBJ2-7, with no clear D. CDR1 and CDR2 from the germline V gene are LGHNA and YNFKEQ. Between the trimmed V and J ends, which lost 4 bases and 0 bases, there was a span of 10 bases. This CDR3 has 14 amino acids. In nucleotides, the CDR3 is TGTGCCAGCAGCCCGGACCCTAGCTCCTACGAGCAGTACTTC. Its protein is CASSPDPSSYEQYF.

A few counts support this clonotype. One junction end does not reproduce the germline sequence, and a read error may be involved. The chain's CDR3 is CASALGASTDTQYF. The CDR3 DNA is TGCGCCAGCGCTCTGGGGGCTAGCACAGATACGCAGTATTTT. This chain links TRBV6-1 with TRBJ2-3, with a weak D call TRBD1 (6 bases). Germline loops: CDR1 MNHNS, CDR2 SASEGT. The CDR3 runs 14 residues.

As for this clonotype: Just one base apart from a much larger clone, this may be a read error. The genes are TRBV4-3 and TRBJ2-3; 8 nucleotides match TRBD2. The CDR3 consists of 15 residues. CDR1 is LGHNA, CDR2 YSLEER, per germline. The trim removed 4 bases at V and 3 bases at J, leaving 6 bases unmatched. The CDR3 DNA follows: TGCGCCAGCAGCCCCCGGATAGCGGGAACAGATACGCAGTATTTT. It yields the protein CASSPRIAGTDTQYF.

There are many counts of this clonotype. The rearrangement joins TRBV29-1 to TRBJ1-1; D is uncertain. V lost 6 bases, J lost 3 bases, and 8 bases lay in between. The CDR3 is 11 amino acids. Per the germline V gene, CDR1 is SQVTM and CDR2 is ANQGSEA. CDR3 protein: CSVRGYTEAFF. CDR3 DNA: TGCAGCGTCAGAGGATACACTGAAGCTTTCTTT.

The table lists this clonotype with many counts. The chain has TRBV25-1 and TRBJ2-7; D is ambiguous. CDR3 length: 10 amino acids. Germline lookup yields CDR1 MGHDK and CDR2 SYGVNS. CDR3: CAVWMGEQYF. CDR3 bases: TGTGCGGTTTGGATGGGAGAGCAGTACTTC.

Ten or more counts support this clonotype. The CDR3 DNA sequence: TGTGCCAGCAGCTTAGAGCGGGAGGTTCCCTACGAGCAGTACTTC. Translation: CASSLEREVPYEQYF. The J gene is TRBJ2-7, the V gene TRBV7-2; 9 nucleotides align to TRBD2. The J segment lost 2 bases and the V segment lost 1 base, leaving 3 bases of the junction unmatched. Germline-derived CDR1 and CDR2 are SGHTA and FQGNSA. The length of the CDR3 is 15 residues.

The V gene is TRBV15, the J gene TRBJ1-1; 8 nucleotides match TRBD1. CDR3 length: 20 residues. V trimming: 2 bases; J trimming: 3 bases; junction bases outside the gene matches: 20. CDR1 and CDR2 (germline): LNHNV, YYDKDF (reference sequence). The CDR3 protein is CATSRTHNPLSGTGYTEAFF. CDR3 sequence (DNA): TGTGCCACCAGCAGAACCCATAACCCCCTATCTGGGACAGGTTACACTGAAGCTTTCTTT. Using reference TRBV15 and TRBJ1-1 for the parts outside the CDR3, the full variable domain is DAMVIQNPRYQVTQFGKPVTLSCSQTLNHNVMYWYQQKSSQAPKLLFHYYDKDFNNEADTPDNFQSRRPNTSFCFLDIRSPGLGDTAMYLCATSRTHNPLSGTGYTEAFFGQGTRLTVV.

The table lists this clonotype with a count of one. A much larger clone lies a single base off, so this may be a read error. This chain connects TRBV19 to TRBJ2-7; D unclear. Germline V gene data show CDR1 as LNHDA and CDR2 as SQIVND (reference sequence). The CDR3 totals 12 residues. The CDR3 DNA sequence: TGTGCCATTAGTATAGGTCCCTACGAGCAGTACTTC. Translation gives CAISIGPYEQYF.

This clonotype was observed at least ten times. The gene calls are TRBV18 and TRBJ1-1; TRBD1 is a possible D gene (5 bases). V was clipped by 6 bases and J by 0 bases, with 11 bases between them. The CDR3 is 14 residues long. Germline V CDR1 and CDR2: KGHSH, LQKENI. CDR3 residues: CASSRQSMNTEAFF. The CDR3 coding sequence is TGTGCCAGCTCGCGACAGTCCATGAACACTGAAGCTTTCTTT.

This clonotype was observed at least ten times. The rearrangement links TRBV28 to TRBJ2-3; TRBD2 is a possible D gene (6 bases). Germline V lookup: CDR1 MDHEN, CDR2 SYDVKM. The CDR3 spans 14 residues. The V gene lost 6 bases and the J gene lost 0 bases, with 10 bases spanning the gap. The CDR3 nucleotides are TGTGCCAGCAGGTCCGGGACTAGCACAGATACGCAGTATTTT. Residues: CASRSGTSTDTQYF.

This clonotype showed up many times. The chain joins TRBV6-2 or TRBV6-3 to TRBJ2-7; D is unresolved. V lost 6 bases and J 0 bases, leaving 6 bases between the germline ends. The CDR3 is made up of 12 amino acids. Germline V gene lookup returns CDR1 MNHEY and CDR2 SVGEGT. The CDR3 coding sequence is TGTGCCAGCAGCTTAAGCTCCTACGAGCAGTACTTC. It is translated as CASSLSSYEQYF.

The rearrangement uses TRBV19 and TRBJ2-1; no reliable D call. The germline V gene has CDR1 LNHDA and CDR2 SQIVND (reference sequence). This CDR3 is 14 amino acids long. Trimming pared 11 bases from V and 8 bases from J, leaving 22 bases between. The chain's CDR3 is CAGSRVHRLHEQFF. DNA for the CDR3: TGTGCCGGCTCTCGGGTGCACAGATTACATGAGCAGTTCTTC.

This clonotype was seen repeatedly, ten times or more. The chain recombines TRBV4-1 with TRBJ2-7, with 10 bases identical to TRBD2. Trimming removed 0 bases from V and 2 bases from J; junction bases left unmatched: 4. Looked up from germline, CDR1 is MGHRA and CDR2 is YSYEKL. This CDR3 comprises 16 residues. In DNA, the CDR3 is TGCGCCAGCAGCCAAGAGTGGCTAGCGGGGGCCTACGAGCAGTACTTC. Translation: CASSQEWLAGAYEQYF.

In this sample, this clonotype turned up many times. This sequence joins TRBV20-1 and TRBJ2-7, with 11 nucleotides matching TRBD2. Trimming at V came to 6 bases and at J to 3 bases, leaving 13 bases not matched to a gene. This CDR3 has 16 amino acids. From germline, CDR1 is DFQATT and CDR2 SNEGSKA (reference sequence). This CDR3 reads CSAAGTSGPRYYEQYF. The CDR3 DNA sequence: TGCAGTGCGGCCGGGACTAGCGGTCCGCGGTACTACGAGCAGTACTTC.

The table lists this clonotype with a count of one. A read error may account for a junction end that differs from germline. The J gene is TRBJ1-3, the V gene TRBV6-1, with 7 bases that match TRBD1. The germline CDR1 and CDR2 sequences are MNHNS and SASEGT. The CDR3 totals 15 residues. DNA of the CDR3: TGTGCAAGCAGTCCCGACAGGGCTTATGGAACCACCATATATTTT. It is translated as CASSPDRAYGTTIYF.

This clonotype has ten or more counts. This rearrangement joins TRBV7-2 to TRBJ1-1; no definite D call. CDR1 and CDR2 from the germline V gene are SGHTA and FQGNSA. The V end was cut by 1 base, the J end by 2 bases, with 8 bases between. There are 14 residues in the CDR3. CDR3 residues: CASSLVPKNTEAFF. The CDR3 DNA follows: TGTGCCAGCAGCTTAGTACCGAAAAACACTGAAGCTTTCTTT.

Points on this clonotype: A much larger clone lies a single base off, so this may be a read error. As DNA, the CDR3 is TGTGCCAGCCGGACGGGTCCCTTTGGAAACACCATATATTTT. Translating gives CASRTGPFGNTIYF. J is TRBJ1-3 and V is TRBV9; D not resolved. Germline CDR1 reads SGDLS; CDR2 reads YYNGEE. Trimming pared 7 bases from V and 3 bases from J, leaving 14 bases between. The CDR3 totals 14 residues.

This clonotype was observed a few times. The V call is TRBV20-1, the J call TRBJ2-1; TRBD2 aligns across 8 bases. J gave up 3 bases and V 6 bases, and 13 bases lay outside the gene matches. The CDR3 is 16 amino acids. Germline V lookup: CDR1 DFQATT, CDR2 SNEGSKA (reference sequence). Written as DNA, the CDR3 is TGCAGTGCGCTTCCTTTGACTAGCGAACTCTACAATGAGCAGTTCTTC. It encodes CSALPLTSELYNEQFF.

This clonotype was counted at least ten times. This rearrangement joins TRBV7-9 to TRBJ2-3; 10 bases are a match to TRBD2. CDR3 length equals 15 residues. Germline V gene lookup returns CDR1 SEHNR and CDR2 FQNEAQ (reference sequence). V shed 5 bases and J 3 bases; nucleotides not matched to a gene: 5. CDR3 amino acids: CASSRRAGGTDTQYF. CDR3 nucleotide sequence: TGTGCCAGCAGCCGACGAGCGGGAGGGACAGATACGCAGTATTTT.

This clonotype was detected many times. The chain carries TRBV20-1 and TRBJ2-7; the match to TRBD2 covers 10 bases. V lost 3 bases and J lost 3; bases outside the gene matches: 8. Germline V gives CDR1 DFQATT, CDR2 SNEGSKA (reference sequence). The CDR3 consists of 15 residues. CDR3 sequence reads: CSARDLAGDNYEQYF. The CDR3 DNA sequence: TGCAGTGCTAGGGATCTAGCGGGAGATAACTACGAGCAGTACTTC.

As for this clonotype: It may be a read error: a sequence one base away is much more abundant. The V and J genes are TRBV12-3 or TRBV12-4 and TRBJ2-1; a possible D gene is TRBD2 (6 bases). The CDR3 is made up of 18 amino acids. CDR3 coding DNA: TGTGCCAGCAGTTTAAGGGCGGGATCTGTAATAGCCGCCAATGGGCAGTTCTTC. Translated, it gives CASSLRAGSVIAANGQFF.

This clonotype has at least ten counts. The CDR3 loop is CASSWGPTEAFF. The CDR3 DNA reads TGTGCCAGCAGTTGGGGGCCTACTGAAGCTTTCTTT. The genes are TRBV12-3 or TRBV12-4 and TRBJ1-1; weak D call: TRBD1 (6 bases). V dropped 4 bases and J dropped 5 bases, with 8 bases sitting between them. This CDR3 region has 12 residues.

This clonotype has ten or more counts. The chain couples TRBV18 to TRBJ1-1; TRBD1 might be the D (5 bases). Looked up from germline, CDR1 is KGHSH and CDR2 is LQKENI. The CDR3 has 15 amino acids. The V end lost 4 bases, the J end lost 5 bases, and 17 bases lay between the germline ends. DNA for the CDR3: TGTGCCAGCTCACTCGGGGGACTCGGGAGGACTGAAGCTTTCTTT. Translated: CASSLGGLGRTEAFF.